Presented here are 2 T cell receptor beta chains from one specimen sequenced in a study of glioma-infiltrating T cells. The iRepertoire nested amplicon-rescue multiplex PCR amplified TCR alpha and beta CDR3s from RNA. TCRdb re-called the multiplex PCR reads through MiXCR, storing one row per CDR3 protein. Altogether over 130,000 distinct CDR3 sequences are present, about two fifths being singletons, with the ten largest covering around 20%. The sequencing sample was made of glioma tissue, nonneoplastic brain tissue, or PBMCs (not recorded which). The source is a human donor with low-grade glioma or glioblastoma, undergoing nonglioma brain surgery, or in good health (not recorded which).

This rearrangement joins TRBV7-9 to TRBJ2-7; 7 bases agree with TRBD2. Unmatched junction bases numbered 3, after V lost 2 bases and J lost 2 bases. Germline loops: CDR1 SEHNR, CDR2 FQNEAQ (reference sequence). This CDR3 contains 14 residues. The CDR3 loop is CASSLTAGAYEQYF. The CDR3 nucleotides read TGTGCCAGCAGCTTAACTGCGGGGGCCTACGAGCAGTACTTC.

This clonotype was seen repeatedly, ten times or more. The gene calls are TRBV6-6 and TRBJ1-1; 7 positions match TRBD1. Trimming at V came to 2 bases and at J to 9 bases, leaving 6 bases not matched to a gene. Germline V gene lookup returns CDR1 MNHNY and CDR2 SVGAGI (reference sequence). The CDR3 length is 13 residues. The CDR3, as DNA: TGTGCCAGCAGTTACCAAAACAGGGGAAAAGCTTTCTTT. Protein product: CASSYQNRGKAFF.